Detailed here is one TCR beta chain. In the original analysis: Estimates of nucleated cell counts were drawn from the amplification of reference gene primers. Libraries were prepared by immunoSEQ multiplex PCR; TCRdb keeps only in-frame clonotypes and omits some of them. V and J calls plus clone size are reproduced from that table; the DNA served to infer D and trimming. The table records a few hundred thousand clones, about 90% of them present only once. These data are taken from a study of blood T cell repertoires in COVID-19. Overall study: T cells, B-cell-depleted T cells, or PBMCs provided the cDNA or gDNA that served as material.

Up to 2 weeks before entering the study, exposed participants had met a COVID-19 case. What was sequenced was PBMCs or T cells enriched from blood (not recorded which). This receptor was identified in a woman aged 50 to 60 who had been exposed to COVID-19.

This chain's CDR3 is CASSLDDRLQSNEQYF. CDR3 bases: TGTGCCAGCAGCCTAGACGACAGGTTGCAAAGTAACGAGCAGTACTTC. The J gene is TRBJ2-7, the V gene TRBV7-2; tentative D call: TRBD1 (6 bases). The V and J ends lost 5 bases and 5 bases respectively, with 22 bases between them. Germline-derived CDR1 and CDR2 are SGHTA and FQGNSA. The CDR3 spans 16 residues.